The source of this T cell receptor (beta chain) is a study of radiotherapy plus CTLA-4 blockade in lung cancer. TCRdb keeps only in-frame clones here, not all; method: immunoSEQ multiplex PCR. The sample lists about 60,000 clones; about 80% were seen once. The CDR3 is 14 residues long. Germline CDR1 reads MNHNY; CDR2 reads SVGAGI (reference sequence). V was trimmed by 7 bases and J by 4 bases, leaving 13 bases between them. The sequence was collected from a human donor with non-small cell lung cancer who had a partial response to radiotherapy plus ipilimumab. The input for sequencing was peripheral blood, taken from a patient treated with radiotherapy plus ipilimumab. The chain couples TRBV6-6 to TRBJ2-2; a weak D match, TRBD1 (6 bases). The CDR3 here is CASIGGLGTGELFF. The CDR3 DNA reads TGTGCCAGCATTGGGGGCCTGGGCACCGGGGAGCTGTTTTTT.